This entry concerns a single T cell receptor (beta chain). Its antigen is as yet unknown. These data originate in a study of CD8 T cells in Susac syndrome. Study conclusions and caveats: Susac-specific public clones in total CD8+ repertoires numbered about 17; in CD8+ TEMRA repertoires, they numbered 4 to 6.

When the RNA was reverse transcribed, random hexamers were used with an input of about 0.5 to 1 ug. Amplification of the TCR beta CDR3 was carried out by immunoSEQ multiplex PCR, which spanned a total of 54 Vbeta and 13 Jbeta segments. One entry per CDR3 protein, called by TCRdb with MiXCR from the immunoSEQ multiplex PCR reads. In the table there are about 75,000 distinct CDR3 sequences, around 94% of which are singletons. This CDR3 has 18 amino acids. V lost 0 bases and J 0 bases, leaving 18 bases between the germline ends. The germline gives CDR1 GTSNPN, CDR2 SVGIG (reference sequence). Sequencing used CD8+ T cells from PBMCs. The genes are TRBV30 and TRBJ2-1; D may correspond to TRBD1 or TRBD2 (5 bases each). The receptor was derived from a human donor with Susac syndrome. The CDR3 here is CAWSVGTAHSSSYNEQFF. CDR3 nucleotide sequence: TGTGCCTGGAGTGTGGGGACCGCTCATTCCAGCTCCTACAATGAGCAGTTCTTC.